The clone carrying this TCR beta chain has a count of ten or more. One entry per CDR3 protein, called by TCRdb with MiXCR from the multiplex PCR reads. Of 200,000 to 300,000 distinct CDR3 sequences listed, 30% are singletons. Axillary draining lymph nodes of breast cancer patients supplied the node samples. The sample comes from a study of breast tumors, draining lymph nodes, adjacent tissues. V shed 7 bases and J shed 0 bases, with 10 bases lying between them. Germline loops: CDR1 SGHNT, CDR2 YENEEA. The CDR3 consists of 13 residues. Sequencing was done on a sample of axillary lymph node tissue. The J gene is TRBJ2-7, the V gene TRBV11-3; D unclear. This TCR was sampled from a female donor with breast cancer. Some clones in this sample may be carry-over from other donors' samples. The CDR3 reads CASNPDNSYEQYF. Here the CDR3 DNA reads TGTGCCAGCAACCCCGACAACTCCTACGAGCAGTACTTC.